These 16 T cell receptor beta chains originate from one sample sequenced in a study of PD-1 blockade in classical Hodgkin lymphoma (dated by TCRdb to 2018 to 2020). Library creation used the immunoSEQ multiplex PCR assay. Not all clones reach the TCRdb copy of this immuneACCESS table, which keeps in-frame sequences only. Checked studies attribute under half of the gap to unresolved V genes and leave the rest unexplained. The sample contains some 96,000 clones, more than 90% of them found a single time. The ten largest make up about 2.5% of the sample. Reading the label with the study, this specimen's time point is: cycle 1 day 1 (C1D1), immediately before nivolumab initiation. Relapse after autologous stem cell transplantation had occurred in all trial patients, and cohorts A, B and C were distinguished by prior brentuximab vedotin exposure. The specimen comprised peripheral blood mononuclear cells (PBMCs), sampled at baseline. These receptor sequences come from a human donor with classical Hodgkin lymphoma.

The chain uses TRBV28 and TRBJ2-7; 8 bases match TRBD2. Germline CDR1 is MDHEN and CDR2 is SYDVKM. V shed 5 bases, J shed 1 base, and the junction held 10 bases outside the gene matches. The CDR3 extends over 16 amino acids. CDR3 sequence (DNA): TGTGCCAGCAGTCCGACTAGCGCTCGGTCTTCCTACGAGCAGTACTTC. This sequence encodes CASSPTSARSSYEQYF.

The chain employs TRBV10-3 and TRBJ2-1; 8 bases are a match to TRBD2. Germline V gene data show CDR1 as ENHRY and CDR2 as SYGVKD. V lost 4 bases, J lost 2 bases, and 4 bases stayed unmatched. The CDR3 contains 15 residues. CDR3 loop: CAISVGGGPYNEQFF. CDR3 DNA: TGTGCCATCAGTGTCGGGGGGGGCCCCTACAATGAGCAGTTCTTC.

V is TRBV27 and J is TRBJ1-5; a possible D gene is TRBD1 (6 bases). The germline CDR1 and CDR2 sequences are MNHEY and SMNVEV (reference sequence). The ends were cut back, 5 bases at V and 4 bases at J, with 15 bases in the middle. The CDR3 is 15 residues long. For the CDR3, the DNA is TGTGCCAGCAGTCCTAGGGGGAGGGCGAATCAGCCCCAGCATTTT. This gives the protein CASSPRGRANQPQHF.

The chain joins TRBV10-3 to TRBJ2-7; 9 bases fit TRBD1. CDR3 length: 18 amino acids. The trim removed 3 bases at V and 0 bases at J, leaving 12 bases unmatched. CDR1 and CDR2 from the germline V gene are ENHRY and SYGVKD. CDR3 DNA sequence: TGTGCCATCAGTGAAGCTAGGACAGGGGCTCCTAGCTCCTACGAGCAGTACTTC. This codes for CAISEARTGAPSSYEQYF.

The chain joins TRBV30 to TRBJ1-3; D ambiguous. CDR1 and CDR2 (germline): GTSNPN, SVGIG (reference sequence). This CDR3 is built from 15 residues. V was cut by 2 bases and J by 0 bases, with 11 bases left in between. CDR3 protein: CAWSQWADSGNTIYF. For the CDR3, the DNA is TGTGCCTGGAGTCAATGGGCGGACTCTGGAAACACCATATATTTT.

The rearrangement links TRBV6-6 to TRBJ2-7; 7 nucleotides align to TRBD2. Germline-derived CDR1 and CDR2 are MNHNY and SVGAGI (reference sequence). V shed 2 bases and J 2 bases; nucleotides not matched to a gene: 6. The CDR3 consists of 15 residues. CDR3 protein: CASSYRPSGAYEQYF. As DNA, the CDR3 is TGTGCCAGCAGTTACCGGCCTAGCGGAGCCTACGAGCAGTACTTC.

V is TRBV6-1 and J is TRBJ1-2, with 7 bases lining up with TRBD1. Losses at the gene ends were 4 bases for V and 5 bases for J; bases not matched to a gene: 13. The CDR3 is 16 amino acids. CDR1 is MNHNS, CDR2 SASEGT, per germline. CDR3 region: CASSAIAGTDAYGYTF. The CDR3 region has the DNA TGTGCCAGCAGTGCCATTGCCGGGACAGACGCTTATGGCTACACCTTC.

The rearrangement joins TRBV6-1 to TRBJ1-3, with D unresolved. The CDR3 runs to 14 residues. Trimming removed 1 base at V and 1 base at J, with 5 bases between. Germline assignment: CDR1 MNHNS and CDR2 SASEGT. The CDR3 sequence: CASSEGLSGNTIYF. In nucleotides, the CDR3 is TGTGCCAGCAGTGAAGGACTATCTGGAAACACCATATATTTT.

This chain connects TRBV30 to TRBJ2-4; tentatively, D is TRBD1 or TRBD2 (6 bases each). V was shortened by 2 bases and J by 6 bases, with 11 bases between the two germline ends. Looked up from germline, CDR1 is GTSNPN and CDR2 is SVGIG (reference sequence). This CDR3 region has 13 residues. CDR3 loop: CAWSSGAGNIQYF. CDR3 coding DNA: TGTGCCTGGAGTTCGGGGGCTGGAAACATTCAGTACTTC. Together with reference TRBV30 and TRBJ2-4, the CDR3 gives the full variable domain: SQTIHQWPATLVQPVGSPLSLECTVEGTSNPNLYWYRQAAGRGLQLLFYSVGIGQISSEVPQNLSASRPQDRQFILSSKKLLLSDSGFYLCAWSSGAGNIQYFGAGTRLSVL.

The J gene is TRBJ2-3, the V gene TRBV9; 7 nucleotides agree with TRBD2. CDR1 is SGDLS, CDR2 YYNGEE, per germline. V gave up 2 bases and J gave up 0 bases; unmatched junction bases: 6. The CDR3 sequence is 16 residues long. The chain's CDR3 is CASSVLGGDSTDTQYF. In DNA form, the CDR3 reads TGTGCCAGCAGCGTTTTGGGAGGGGATAGCACAGATACGCAGTATTTT.

In nucleotides, the CDR3 is TGTGCCAGCAGCGAACTAGCGATAACTAGCACAGATACGCAGTATTTT. Amino acids: CASSELAITSTDTQYF. The rearrangement uses TRBV9 and TRBJ2-3; the match to TRBD2 covers 7 bases. Germline CDR1 and CDR2: SGDLS and YYNGEE. The CDR3 length is 16 residues. The V and J ends lost 3 bases and 0 bases, in that order; junction bases with no gene match: 7. Filled out from reference TRBV9 and TRBJ2-3, the complete variable domain reads DSGVTQTPKHLITATGQRVTLRCSPRSGDLSVYWYQQSLDQGLQFLIQYYNGEERAKGNILERFSAQQFPDLHSELNLSSLELGDSALYFCASSELAITSTDTQYFGPGTRLTVL.

The chain recombines TRBV11-2 with TRBJ2-3; D tentatively fits TRBD1 or TRBD2 (5 bases each). This CDR3 has 14 residues. V lost 1 base to trimming and J lost 5 bases, with 10 bases between them. Germline CDR1 reads SGHAT; CDR2 reads FQNNGV. In nucleotides, the CDR3 is TGTGCCAGCAGCTTAGGGGGGATTTTAGATACGCAGTATTTT. Protein sequence: CASSLGGILDTQYF.

The chain carries TRBV30 and TRBJ2-7; the D gene is possibly TRBD1 (6 bases). In germline, CDR1 is GTSNPN, CDR2 SVGIG (reference sequence). Trimming left V 5 bases short and J 3 bases short, with 20 bases between. The CDR3 is made up of 15 amino acids. This chain's CDR3 is CAWGRRRQVRYEQYF. The CDR3 DNA sequence: TGTGCCTGGGGCAGACGGAGACAGGTACGCTACGAGCAGTACTTC. The entire variable domain, with the rest obtained from reference TRBV30 and TRBJ2-7, is as follows: SQTIHQWPATLVQPVGSPLSLECTVEGTSNPNLYWYRQAAGRGLQLLFYSVGIGQISSEVPQNLSASRPQDRQFILSSKKLLLSDSGFYLCAWGRRRQVRYEQYFGPGTRLTVT.

This rearrangement joins TRBV6-1 to TRBJ2-5, with TRBD1 matching 8 bases. In germline, CDR1 is MNHNS, CDR2 SASEGT. This CDR3 has 16 residues. J gave up 5 bases and V 4 bases, and 12 bases lay outside the gene matches. Here the CDR3 reads CASSADGTGWWETQYF. The CDR3 nucleotides are TGTGCCAGCAGTGCGGACGGGACAGGTTGGTGGGAGACCCAGTACTTC.

V usage is TRBV9 and J usage is TRBJ1-1; D call uncertain. The germline V and J ends were trimmed by 0 bases and 8 bases, with 5 bases remaining between them. The germline V gene has CDR1 SGDLS and CDR2 YYNGEE. CDR3 length: 11 amino acids. In nucleotides, the CDR3 is TGTGCCAGCAGCGTAGGACTGGAAGCTTTCTTT. Translation gives CASSVGLEAFF.

CDR3 amino acids: CATSREMGGWSGNQPQHF. In DNA form, the CDR3 reads TGTGCCACCAGCAGAGAGATGGGGGGGTGGTCTGGCAATCAGCCCCAGCATTTT. The rearrangement joins TRBV15 to TRBJ1-5; D may be TRBD1 (5 bases). V dropped 0 bases and J dropped 2 bases, with 17 bases sitting between them. The CDR3 runs 18 residues. Germline CDR1 LNHNV, CDR2 YYDKDF (reference sequence).